The 29 T cell receptor beta chains given below trace back to one sample, sequenced in a study of T cells in Graves' hyperthyroidism and ophthalmopathy. Template material for amplifying TCR beta CDR3 regions consisted of RNA transcripts. HTBI primers were used for first-round RT-PCR of the TCR CDR3. TCRdb fed the multiplex PCR reads into MiXCR, producing one record per CDR3 protein. The data show 45,000 to 55,000 distinct CDR3 sequences, with about 53% seen just once and under 35% held by the top ten. Material: peripheral blood or thyroid tissue (not recorded which). These TCRs come from a man between 18 and 35 years old with Graves' hyperthyroidism.

This sequence joins TRBV7-8 and TRBJ1-4, with 7 bases aligning to TRBD1. The V gene's germline CDR1 is SGHVS and CDR2 FQNEAQ. V lost 4 bases, J lost 7 bases, and 6 bases stayed unmatched. The CDR3 runs 14 residues. CDR3 nucleotides: TGTGCCAGCAGCTCGGGACAGCCGATTGAAAAACTGTTTTTT. It specifies CASSSGQPIEKLFF.

The sample holds many counts of this clonotype. This chain uses TRBV6-6 with TRBJ1-6, with TRBD1 identical over 9 bases. There are 15 residues in the CDR3. Trimming took 6 bases from V and 9 from J; bases not matched to a gene: 9. Germline V lookup: CDR1 MNHNY, CDR2 SVGAGI (reference sequence). DNA of the CDR3: TGTGCCAGCAGACAGGGACAGGGTATGGGTTCACCCCTCCACTTT. Translating it yields CASRQGQGMGSPLHF.

The table lists this clonotype with many counts. V is TRBV29-1 and J is TRBJ2-5; D may be TRBD1 (6 bases). This CDR3 spans 13 amino acids. CDR1 SQVTM and CDR2 ANQGSEA come from the germline V gene. Trimming removed 3 bases at V and 4 bases at J, with 12 bases between. CDR3 in DNA: TGCAGCGTTGATGGCAGGGGCGGAGAGACCCAGTACTTC. It encodes CSVDGRGGETQYF.

The sample holds one count of this clonotype. The chain has TRBV6-4 and TRBJ2-1; maybe TRBD2 (5 bases). Trimming took off 5 bases at V and 5 bases at J, with 22 bases between the two ends. CDR3 size: 17 residues. Germline CDR1 MRHNA, CDR2 SNTAGT. Written as DNA, the CDR3 is TGTGCCAGCAGTCAGACGAGTGGCGGGTATACCAACAATGAGCAGTTCTTC. This translates into CASSQTSGGYTNNEQFF.

This clonotype was detected many times. The V and J genes are TRBV7-2 and TRBJ2-7, with 9 bases matching TRBD1. The CDR3 runs to 14 residues. J was trimmed by 3 bases and V by 5 bases; bases with no gene match: 5. From germline, CDR1 is SGHTA and CDR2 FQGNSA. The CDR3 sequence is CASSLPGQGYEQYF. The CDR3 nucleotides read TGTGCCAGCAGCCTTCCGGGACAGGGCTACGAGCAGTACTTC.

V and J are TRBV7-9 and TRBJ1-2; D perhaps matches TRBD1 (6 bases). The CDR3 has 15 amino acids. V lost 5 bases and J 3 bases, leaving 16 bases between the germline ends. Germline CDR1 and CDR2: SEHNR and FQNEAQ (reference sequence). CDR3 DNA: TGTGCCAGCAGCCCCGACAGGTTCCCGTACTATGGCTACACCTTC. Translation gives CASSPDRFPYYGYTF.

This clonotype occurred many times. The chain couples TRBV20-1 to TRBJ2-7; no reliable D call. Per germline, CDR1 DFQATT and CDR2 SNEGSKA (reference sequence). V lost 3 bases and J 3 bases, leaving 3 bases between the germline ends. This CDR3 is built from 10 residues. CDR3 sequence (DNA): TGCAGTGCTAGGAGCTACGAGCAGTACTTC. Protein sequence: CSARSYEQYF.

CDR3 coding DNA: TGCAGTGCTAGAGTCCCAGGTGGGAACACTGAAGCTTTCTTT. Protein: CSARVPGGNTEAFF. The gene calls are TRBV20-1 and TRBJ1-1, with D unresolved. The V and J ends lost 1 base and 1 base respectively, with 10 bases between them. The germline V gene encodes CDR1 DFQATT and CDR2 SNEGSKA (reference sequence). The CDR3 has 14 residues.

This chain links TRBV2 with TRBJ1-6; the D gene is possibly TRBD1 (6 bases). Deletions cut 3 bases from V and 8 bases from J, with 26 bases between. This CDR3 is built from 19 residues. Per germline, CDR1 SNHLY and CDR2 FYNNEI. The CDR3 DNA sequence: TGTGCCAGCAGTGATCAGGGGCGTGCAGGATCGAATTCGGATTCACCCCTCCACTTT. Residues: CASSDQGRAGSNSDSPLHF. The full variable domain, its missing parts supplied by reference TRBV2 and TRBJ1-6, is EPEVTQTPSHQVTQMGQEVILRCVPISNHLYFYWYRQILGQKVEFLVSFYNNEISEKSEIFDDQFSVERPDGSNFTLKIRSTKLEDSAMYFCASSDQGRAGSNSDSPLHFGNGTRLTVT.

The chain carries TRBV7-9 and TRBJ1-1, with D tentatively TRBD1 (6 bases). Trimming stripped 3 bases from V and 6 bases from J, with 17 bases between. The CDR3 loop spans 15 amino acids. Germline V gives CDR1 SEHNR, CDR2 FQNEAQ (reference sequence). The CDR3 region has the DNA TGTGCCAGCAGCTTTCCGACAGGTACGAGGGCTGAAGCTTTCTTT. It codes for CASSFPTGTRAEAFF.

This clonotype was seen at least ten times. The rearrangement joins TRBV6-1 to TRBJ2-7; 7 positions agree with TRBD2. The CDR3 totals 14 residues. J was trimmed by 2 bases and V by 6 bases; bases with no gene match: 7. The germline gives CDR1 MNHNS, CDR2 SASEGT. The CDR3 here is CASSPGLQTYEQYF. CDR3 in DNA: TGTGCCAGCAGCCCGGGACTACAAACCTACGAGCAGTACTTC.

The CDR3, as DNA: TGTGCCAGCAGGAGGGAGAACACCGGACTAGCGGCGACCCAGTACTTC. Its translation is CASRRENTGLAATQYF. The chain uses TRBV2 and TRBJ2-5; the match to TRBD2 covers 10 bases. The CDR3 is 16 residues long. Losses at the gene ends were 6 bases for V and 7 bases for J; bases not matched to a gene: 14. Germline V gene lookup returns CDR1 SNHLY and CDR2 FYNNEI. Looking up the rest from reference TRBV2 and TRBJ2-5 gives the full variable domain: EPEVTQTPSHQVTQMGQEVILRCVPISNHLYFYWYRQILGQKVEFLVSFYNNEISEKSEIFDDQFSVERPDGSNFTLKIRSTKLEDSAMYFCASRRENTGLAATQYFGPGTRLLVL.

The chain combines TRBV10-3 with TRBJ1-1, with D maybe TRBD1 (5 bases). The germline V gene has CDR1 ENHRY and CDR2 SYGVKD. CDR3 size: 15 residues. Deletions cut 3 bases from V and 3 bases from J, with 14 bases between. This chain's CDR3 is CAISDPTRGDTEAFF. The CDR3 DNA follows: TGTGCCATCAGTGATCCGACCAGAGGGGACACTGAAGCTTTCTTT.

The rearrangement joins TRBV30 to TRBJ1-2; D not certain. Per germline, CDR1 GTSNPN and CDR2 SVGIG (reference sequence). This CDR3 region has 15 residues. Trimming removed 2 bases from V and 0 bases from J, with 13 bases in between. For the CDR3, the DNA is TGTGCCTGGAGTACCGGCCGACCTACTAACTATGGCTACACCTTC. It specifies CAWSTGRPTNYGYTF.

This clonotype has at least ten counts. V usage is TRBV9 and J usage is TRBJ2-7; no firm D call. Trimming stripped 3 bases from V and 2 bases from J, with 6 bases between. Per the germline V gene, CDR1 is SGDLS and CDR2 is YYNGEE. This CDR3 has 12 residues. For the CDR3, the DNA is TGTGCCAGCAGCGGACTTACCTACGAGCAGTACTTC. This gives the protein CASSGLTYEQYF.

The chain has TRBV7-9 and TRBJ1-2; D is possibly TRBD1 (6 bases). The germline gives CDR1 SEHNR, CDR2 FQNEAQ (reference sequence). The CDR3 is 13 amino acids. V lost 6 bases, J lost 4 bases, and 12 bases lay in between. Here the CDR3 DNA reads TGTGCCAGCAGGAGGGGGAGACGCTATGGCTACACCTTC. Amino acids: CASRRGRRYGYTF. Together with reference TRBV7-9 and TRBJ1-2, the CDR3 gives the full variable domain: DTGVSQNPRHKITKRGQNVTFRCDPISEHNRLYWYRQTLGQGPEFLTYFQNEAQLEKSRLLSDRFSAERPKGSFSTLEIQRTEQGDSAMYLCASRRGRRYGYTFGSGTRLTVV.

This clonotype showed up many times. The limits of the CDR3 on the DNA are not certain, so only TCRdb's listed CDR3 is given. This sequence joins TRBV2 and TRBJ2-2. Germline V gene lookup returns CDR1 SNHLY and CDR2 FYNNEI. The CDR3 totals 14 residues, both ends included. The CDR3 loop is CASILGRTAGELFF.

This clonotype has at least ten counts. This chain links TRBV20-1 with TRBJ2-5; either TRBD1 or TRBD2 may supply D (5 bases each). The CDR3 contains 13 residues. Trimming pared 4 bases from V and 1 base from J, leaving 10 bases between. CDR1 is DFQATT, CDR2 SNEGSKA, per germline (reference sequence). The CDR3 bases are TGCAGTGCTAAGTTTGGGGGCCAAGAGACCCAGTACTTC. Amino acids: CSAKFGGQETQYF.

Details on this clonotype: A much larger clonotype is one base distant, so this may be a read error. The J gene is TRBJ2-7, the V gene TRBV2; D is ambiguous. The germline gives CDR1 SNHLY, CDR2 FYNNEI. The CDR3 length is 16 residues. Trimming took off 4 bases at V and 4 bases at J, with 20 bases between the two ends. CDR3 amino acids: CASSATHRAYSYEQYF. In nucleotides, the CDR3 is TGTGCCAGCAGTGCCACCCACCGGGCGTACAGTTACGAGCAGTACTTC. Supplemented by reference TRBV2 and TRBJ2-7, the full variable domain reads EPEVTQTPSHQVTQMGQEVILRCVPISNHLYFYWYRQILGQKVEFLVSFYNNEISEKSEIFDDQFSVERPDGSNFTLKIRSTKLEDSAMYFCASSATHRAYSYEQYFGPGTRLTVT.

Ten or more counts support this clonotype. This chain connects TRBV7-8 to TRBJ2-2; the match to TRBD2 covers 11 bases. Germline lookup yields CDR1 SGHVS and CDR2 FQNEAQ. The CDR3 has 16 amino acids. V lost 5 bases, J lost 1 base, and 3 bases stayed unmatched. Written as DNA, the CDR3 is TGTGCCAGCAGCCGAACTAGCGGGGGGAACACCGGGGAGCTGTTTTTT. It specifies CASSRTSGGNTGELFF.

The chain carries TRBV6-2 or TRBV6-3 and TRBJ2-7; D unresolved. The CDR3 consists of 14 residues. Trimming pared 2 bases from V and 6 bases from J, leaving 14 bases between. Germline loops: CDR1 MNHEY, CDR2 SVGEGT. CDR3 coding DNA: TGTGCCAGCAGTTACGGTCCGGCCCGGATCGAGCAGTACTTC. Protein sequence: CASSYGPARIEQYF.

The sample holds many counts of this clonotype. This chain connects TRBV20-1 to TRBJ2-5; D call uncertain. Germline assignment: CDR1 DFQATT and CDR2 SNEGSKA (reference sequence). V was pared by 3 bases and J by 5 bases, with 16 bases between. The CDR3 length is 14 residues. The CDR3 loop reads CSASVGKRWETQYF. CDR3 DNA: TGCAGTGCTAGTGTGGGGAAAAGATGGGAGACCCAGTACTTC.

There are many counts of this clonotype. V gene TRBV6-2 or TRBV6-3 combines with J gene TRBJ1-5; 10 bases are shared with TRBD1. Trimming cost V 7 bases and J 4 bases; bases outside gene matches: 7. CDR1 and CDR2 (germline): MNHEY, SVGEGT. The CDR3 sequence is 15 residues long. The CDR3 DNA sequence: TGTGCCAGCACCAGACCGGGACAGGGGAATCAGCCCCAGCATTTT. Protein sequence: CASTRPGQGNQPQHF.

This clonotype was seen at least ten times. The chain couples TRBV24-1 to TRBJ1-1; D not resolved. V lost 7 bases and J lost 0, with 8 bases in between. This CDR3 has 13 residues. Germline V gene lookup returns CDR1 KGHDR and CDR2 SFDVKD. The CDR3 loop is CATRGPMNTEAFF. CDR3 bases: TGTGCCACCAGAGGACCTATGAACACTGAAGCTTTCTTT.

This sequence joins TRBV29-1 and TRBJ1-2, with D possibly TRBD1 on 5 matching bases. Deletions cut 5 bases from V and 2 bases from J, with 12 bases between. Germline CDR1 is SQVTM and CDR2 is ANQGSEA. This CDR3 has 13 residues. CDR3 nucleotide sequence: TGCAGCGTTACTGCAGACAGAAACTATGGCTACACCTTC. Its translation: CSVTADRNYGYTF.

As for this clonotype: A much larger clone is a single base away; this may be a read error. The rearrangement joins TRBV24-1 to TRBJ2-3; D gene uncertain. Germline CDR1 reads KGHDR; CDR2 reads SFDVKD. This CDR3 region has 11 residues. CDR3 residues: CATSKADMQYF. The CDR3 DNA reads as TGTGCCACCAGTAAGGCAGATATGCAGTATTTT.

The chain combines TRBV7-2 with TRBJ2-5; 9 bases fit TRBD1. Per the germline V gene, CDR1 is SGHTA and CDR2 is FQGNSA. This CDR3 is built from 15 residues. J lost 12 bases, V lost 6 bases, and 17 bases had no gene match. The CDR3 DNA reads as TGTGCCAGCAGGGGAGGTGGGACAGGGTCCACCGGGGAGTACTTC. It specifies CASRGGGTGSTGEYF. The full variable domain, its missing parts supplied by reference TRBV7-2 and TRBJ2-5, is GAGVSQSPSNKVTEKGKDVELRCDPISGHTALYWYRQSLGQGLEFLIYFQGNSAPDKSGLPSDRFSAERTGGSVSTLTIQRTQQEDSAVYLCASRGGGTGSTGEYFGPGTRLLVL.

The rearrangement uses TRBV11-2 and TRBJ2-7; 13 bases agree with TRBD2. CDR1 is SGHAT and CDR2 is FQNNGV in the germline V gene. V was pared by 3 bases and J by 2 bases, with 1 base of the junction left unmatched. The CDR3 has 15 amino acids. The CDR3 here is CASSFTSGRAYEQYF. CDR3 nucleotides: TGTGCCAGCAGCTTCACTAGCGGGAGGGCCTACGAGCAGTACTTC.

This clonotype occurred once. The chain couples TRBV7-2 to TRBJ2-2; 11 bases agree with TRBD2. The V segment lost 1 base and the J segment 3 bases; nucleotides outside the gene matches: 4. The CDR3 contains 17 residues. Germline V lookup: CDR1 SGHTA, CDR2 FQGNSA. CDR3 region: CASSLVPGLADTGELFF. In DNA, the CDR3 is TGTGCCAGCAGCTTAGTCCCGGGACTAGCGGACACCGGGGAGCTGTTTTTT. Complete variable domain (other parts from reference TRBV7-2 and TRBJ2-2): GAGVSQSPSNKVTEKGKDVELRCDPISGHTALYWYRQSLGQGLEFLIYFQGNSAPDKSGLPSDRFSAERTGGSVSTLTIQRTQQEDSAVYLCASSLVPGLADTGELFFGEGSRLTVL.